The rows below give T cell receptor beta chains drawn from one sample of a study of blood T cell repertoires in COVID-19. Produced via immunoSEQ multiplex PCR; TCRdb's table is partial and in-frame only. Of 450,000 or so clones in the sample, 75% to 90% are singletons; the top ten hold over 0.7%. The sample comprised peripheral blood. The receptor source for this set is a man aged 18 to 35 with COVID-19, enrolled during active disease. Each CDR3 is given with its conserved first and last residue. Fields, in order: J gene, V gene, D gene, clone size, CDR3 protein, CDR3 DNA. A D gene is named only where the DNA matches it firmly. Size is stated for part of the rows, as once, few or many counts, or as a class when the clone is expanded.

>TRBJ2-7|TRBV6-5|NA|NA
CASSRGGSNYEQYF
TGTGCCAGCAGTCGAGGGGGAAGTAACTACGAGCAGTACTTC
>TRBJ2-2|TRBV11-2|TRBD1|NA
CASRGAGGTGELFF
TGTGCCAGCAGGGGGGCAGGGGGAACCGGGGAGCTGTTTTTT
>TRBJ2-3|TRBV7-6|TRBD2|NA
CASSLVRAGEAQYF
TGTGCCAGCAGCTTAGTTCGAGCGGGGGAGGCGCAGTATTTT
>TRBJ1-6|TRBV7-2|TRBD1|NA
CASSTRGQGTYNSPLHF
TGTGCCAGCAGCACCCGTGGACAGGGCACCTATAATTCACCCCTCCACTTT
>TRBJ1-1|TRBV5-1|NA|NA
CASSLELLGQGGEAFF
TGCGCCAGCAGCTTGGAGTTGTTAGGACAAGGGGGTGAAGCTTTCTTT
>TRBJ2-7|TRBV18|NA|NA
CASSLDSELGIEQYF
TGTGCCAGCTCACTGGACTCGGAGCTAGGGATCGAGCAGTACTTC
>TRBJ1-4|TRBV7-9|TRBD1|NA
CASSLLGQGNEKLFF
TGTGCCAGCAGCCTTCTCGGACAGGGCAATGAAAAACTGTTTTTT
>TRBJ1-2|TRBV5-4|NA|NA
CASSLISEGYTF
TGTGCCAGCAGCTTGATATCGGAGGGCTACACCTTC
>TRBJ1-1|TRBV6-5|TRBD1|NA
CALKEPDRVTEAFF
TGTGCCTTAAAGGAACCAGACAGGGTTACTGAAGCTTTCTTT
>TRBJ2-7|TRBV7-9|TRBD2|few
CASSLGTRSRHEQYF
TGTGCCAGCAGCTTAGGGACTAGATCCAGACACGAGCAGTACTTC
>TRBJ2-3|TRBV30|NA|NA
CAWSLRDTQYF
TGTGCCTGGAGTCTGCGGGATACGCAGTATTTT
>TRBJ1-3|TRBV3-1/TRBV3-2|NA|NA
CASSPPPHILHGKRGNTIYF
TGTGCCAGCAGCCCCCCCCCTCACATACTACACGGAAAAAGAGGAAACACCATATATTTT
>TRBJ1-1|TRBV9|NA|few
CASSVDDGGEAFF
TGTGCCAGCAGCGTAGACGACGGCGGCGAAGCTTTCTTT
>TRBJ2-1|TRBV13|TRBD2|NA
CASSLRYRSRAGGYNEQFF
TGTGCCAGCAGCCTTAGGTATAGATCGAGAGCGGGGGGTTACAATGAGCAGTTCTTC
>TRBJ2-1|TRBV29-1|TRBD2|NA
CSSSGTSGSDEQFF
TGCAGCAGCTCCGGGACTAGCGGGAGCGATGAGCAGTTCTTC
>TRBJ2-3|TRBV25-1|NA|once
CASSEKTQGHTDTQYF
TGTGCCAGCAGTGAAAAAACCCAGGGCCACACAGATACGCAGTATTTT
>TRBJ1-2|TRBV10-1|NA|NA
CASSKGVNYGYTF
TGCGCCAGCAGCAAAGGGGTTAACTATGGCTACACCTTC
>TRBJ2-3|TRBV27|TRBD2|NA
CASSLLAGGVDTQYF
TGTGCCAGCAGCCTACTAGCGGGAGGGGTAGATACGCAGTATTTT
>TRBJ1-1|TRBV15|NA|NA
CATSNEVNTEAFF
TGTGCCACCAGCAACGAGGTGAACACTGAAGCTTTCTTT
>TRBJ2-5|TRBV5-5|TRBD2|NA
CASSWTSGPQETQYF
TGTGCCAGCAGCTGGACTAGCGGACCCCAAGAGACCCAGTACTTC
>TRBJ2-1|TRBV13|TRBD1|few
CASSPHTGQGNNEQFF
TGTGCCAGCAGCCCCCATACTGGACAGGGGAACAATGAGCAGTTCTTC
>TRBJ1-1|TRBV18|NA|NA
CASSPLGDMNTEAFF
TGTGCCAGCTCACCTCTCGGGGATATGAACACTGAAGCTTTCTTT
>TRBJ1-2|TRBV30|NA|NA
CAWSVDETVGYTF
TGTGCCTGGAGTGTTGACGAGACAGTTGGCTACACCTTC
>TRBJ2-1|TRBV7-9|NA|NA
CASGAGTANPEQFF
TGTGCCAGCGGCGCCGGGACTGCGAACCCTGAGCAGTTCTTC
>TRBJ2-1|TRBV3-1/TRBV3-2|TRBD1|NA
CASSRSDRGSDEQFF
TGTGCCAGCAGCCGATCGGACAGGGGATCGGATGAGCAGTTCTTC
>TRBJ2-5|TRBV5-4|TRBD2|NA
CASSLAGGLETQYF
TGTGCCAGCAGCCTAGCGGGGGGGCTGGAGACCCAGTACTTC
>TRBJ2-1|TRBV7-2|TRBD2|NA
CASATGTSGYLPNNEQFF
TGTGCCAGCGCTACCGGGACTAGCGGCTACCTCCCTAACAATGAGCAGTTCTTC
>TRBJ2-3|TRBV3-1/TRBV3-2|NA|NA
CASSQGGGPDTQYF
TGTGCCAGCAGCCAAGGGGGGGGGCCAGATACGCAGTATTTT
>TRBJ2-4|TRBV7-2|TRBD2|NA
CASSSIRTSGYGGNIQYF
TGTGCCAGCAGCTCGATACGGACTAGCGGGTACGGGGGAAACATTCAGTACTTC
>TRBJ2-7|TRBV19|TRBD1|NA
CASSLDRGLSYEQYF
TGTGCCAGTAGTCTTGACAGGGGTCTCTCCTACGAGCAGTACTTC
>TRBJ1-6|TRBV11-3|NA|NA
CASSLRGGVDSPLHF
TGTGCCAGCAGCCTCCGTGGCGGGGTGGATTCACCCCTCCACTTT
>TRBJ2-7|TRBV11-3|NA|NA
CASSFLRRRGEQYF
TGTGCCAGCAGCTTTCTGAGGAGAAGGGGAGAGCAGTACTTC
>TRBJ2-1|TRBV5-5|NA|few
CASSAVGSDEQFF
TGTGCCAGCAGCGCCGTTGGTAGCGATGAGCAGTTCTTC
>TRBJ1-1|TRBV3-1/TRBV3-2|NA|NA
CASSQGARAFF
TGTGCCAGCAGCCAAGGGGCACGAGCTTTCTTT
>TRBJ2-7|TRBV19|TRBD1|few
CASSSTFGQGTYEQYF
TGTGCCAGTAGTTCGACCTTCGGACAGGGGACCTACGAGCAGTACTTC
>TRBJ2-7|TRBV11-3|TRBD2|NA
CASSPSVAGGEQYF
TGTGCCAGCAGCCCCAGTGTCGCGGGAGGCGAGCAGTACTTC